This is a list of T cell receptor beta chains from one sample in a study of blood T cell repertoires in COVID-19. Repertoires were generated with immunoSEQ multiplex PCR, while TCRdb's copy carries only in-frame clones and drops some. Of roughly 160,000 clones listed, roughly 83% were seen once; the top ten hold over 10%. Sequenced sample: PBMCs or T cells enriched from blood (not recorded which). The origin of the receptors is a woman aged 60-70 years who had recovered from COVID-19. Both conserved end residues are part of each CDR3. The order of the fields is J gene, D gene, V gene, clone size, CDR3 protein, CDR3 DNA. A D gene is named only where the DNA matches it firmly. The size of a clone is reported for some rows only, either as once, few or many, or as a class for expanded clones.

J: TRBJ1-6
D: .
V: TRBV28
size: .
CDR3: CASKEGQGNSPLHF
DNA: TGTGCCAGCAAAGAGGGGCAGGGGAATTCACCCCTCCACTTT

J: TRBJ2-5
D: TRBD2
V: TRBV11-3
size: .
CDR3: CARGGASGLLRYQETQYF
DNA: TGTGCCCGGGGGGGGGCTAGCGGCCTACTCCGGTACCAAGAGACCCAGTACTTC

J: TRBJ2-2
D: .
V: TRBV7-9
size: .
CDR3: CASSFFRGGTGELFF
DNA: TGTGCCAGCAGCTTTTTTCGGGGAGGCACCGGGGAGCTGTTTTTT

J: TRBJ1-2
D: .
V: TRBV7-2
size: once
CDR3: CASSSGVVRYGYTF
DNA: TGTGCCAGCAGCTCCGGGGTGGTTAGGTATGGCTACACCTTC

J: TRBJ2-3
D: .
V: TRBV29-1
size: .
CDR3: CSVAPGHLLDTQYF
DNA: TGCAGCGTGGCCCCGGGACACCTACTAGATACGCAGTATTTT

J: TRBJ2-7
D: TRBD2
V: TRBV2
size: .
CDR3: CASSEGTSGISAYEQYF
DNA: TGTGCCAGCAGTGAGGGGACTAGCGGGATATCGGCCTACGAGCAGTACTTC

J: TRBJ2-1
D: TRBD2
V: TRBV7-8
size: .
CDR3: CASSQRGGNEQFF
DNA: TGTGCCAGCAGCCAACGGGGGGGCAATGAGCAGTTCTTC

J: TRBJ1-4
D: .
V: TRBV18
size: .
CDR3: CASSPRTANEKLFF
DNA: TGTGCCAGCTCACCTCGGACAGCTAATGAAAAACTGTTTTTT

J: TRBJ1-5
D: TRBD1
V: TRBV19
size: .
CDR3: CASRTGGTSNQPQHF
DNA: TGTGCCAGTAGGACAGGGGGAACTAGCAATCAGCCCCAGCATTTT

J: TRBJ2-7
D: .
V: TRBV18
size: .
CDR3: CASSSLEIYEQYF
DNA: TGTGCCAGCTCATCACTAGAGATCTACGAGCAGTACTTC

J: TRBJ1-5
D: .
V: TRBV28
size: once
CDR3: CASSLGQGFQPQHF
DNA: TGTGCCAGCAGTTTGGGGCAGGGATTCCAGCCCCAGCATTTT

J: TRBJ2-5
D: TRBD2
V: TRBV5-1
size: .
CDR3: CASSLGASGTSQETQYF
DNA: TGCGCCAGCAGCTTGGGGGCTAGCGGGACCTCCCAAGAGACCCAGTACTTC

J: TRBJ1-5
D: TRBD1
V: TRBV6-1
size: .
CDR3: CASSETGTRPQHF
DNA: TGTGCCAGCAGTGAGACAGGGACGAGGCCCCAGCATTTT

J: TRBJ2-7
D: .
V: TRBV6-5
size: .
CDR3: CASSQGLLYEQYF
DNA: TGTGCCAGCAGCCAAGGACTGCTCTACGAGCAGTACTTC

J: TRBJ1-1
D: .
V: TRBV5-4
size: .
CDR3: CASSSGQPNTEAFF
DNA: TGTGCCAGCAGCTCCGGACAGCCGAACACTGAAGCTTTCTTT

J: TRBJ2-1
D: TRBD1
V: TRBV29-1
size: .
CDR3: CSVEVEDRVYNEQFF
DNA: TGCAGCGTTGAAGTAGAGGACAGGGTATACAATGAGCAGTTCTTC

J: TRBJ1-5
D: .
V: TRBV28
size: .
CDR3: CASTKGGTNQPQHF
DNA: TGTGCCAGCACCAAAGGGGGTACCAATCAGCCCCAGCATTTT

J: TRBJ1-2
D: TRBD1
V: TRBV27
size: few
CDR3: CASRGTGSRGYTF
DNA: TGTGCCAGCAGAGGGACAGGGTCGCGGGGCTACACCTTC

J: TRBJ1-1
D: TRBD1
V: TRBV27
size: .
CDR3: CASSLDRADTEAFF
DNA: TGTGCCAGCAGTTTGGACAGGGCAGACACTGAAGCTTTCTTT

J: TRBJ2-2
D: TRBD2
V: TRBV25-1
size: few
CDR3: CASSEYRSGAGVTGELFF
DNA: TGTGCCAGCAGTGAATACCGGTCGGGAGCGGGAGTCACCGGGGAGCTGTTTTTT

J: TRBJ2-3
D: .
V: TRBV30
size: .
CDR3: CAWSPSTDTQYF
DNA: TGTGCCTGGAGTCCAAGCACAGATACGCAGTATTTT

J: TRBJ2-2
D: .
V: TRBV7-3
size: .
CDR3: CASSLLTGELFF
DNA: TGTGCCAGCAGCTTACTCACCGGGGAGCTGTTTTTT

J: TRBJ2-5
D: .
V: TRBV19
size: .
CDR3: CASSRMSSGIETQYF
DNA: TGTGCCAGTAGCCGAATGTCGTCAGGCATAGAGACCCAGTACTTC

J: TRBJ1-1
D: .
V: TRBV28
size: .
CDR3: CASSQIPTGDNTEAFF
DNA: TGTGCCAGCAGTCAAATACCGACAGGAGATAACACTGAAGCTTTCTTT

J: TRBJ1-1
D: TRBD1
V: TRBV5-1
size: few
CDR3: CASRYNRGMNTEAFF
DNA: TGCGCCAGCAGATATAACAGGGGCATGAACACTGAAGCTTTCTTT

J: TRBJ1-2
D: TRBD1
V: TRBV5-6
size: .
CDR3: CASRRIIDRDRAHGYTF
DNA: TGTGCCAGCCGACGAATAATCGATAGGGACAGGGCCCATGGCTACACCTTC

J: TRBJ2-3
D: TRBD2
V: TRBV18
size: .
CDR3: CASSPTSDTDTQYF
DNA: TGTGCCAGCTCACCTACTAGCGACACAGATACGCAGTATTTT

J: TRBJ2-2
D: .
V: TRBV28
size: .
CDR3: CASSLGGLGTGELFF
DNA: TGTGCCAGCAGTTTAGGGGGCTTGGGCACCGGGGAGCTGTTTTTT

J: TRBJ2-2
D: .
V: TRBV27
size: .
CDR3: CASSLRGELFF
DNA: TGTGCCAGCAGTCTTCGCGGGGAGCTGTTTTTT

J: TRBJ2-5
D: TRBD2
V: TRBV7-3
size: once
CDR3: CASSVTGLAGLNETQYF
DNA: TGTGCCAGCAGCGTCACGGGACTAGCGGGACTAAATGAGACCCAGTACTTC

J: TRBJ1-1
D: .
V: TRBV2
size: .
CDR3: CASSGQGSGTEAFF
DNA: TGTGCCAGCAGCGGTCAGGGTTCAGGCACTGAAGCTTTCTTT

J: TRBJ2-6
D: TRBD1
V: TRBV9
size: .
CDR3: CASSVSQGFSGANVLTF
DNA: TGTGCCAGCAGCGTATCACAGGGGTTCTCTGGGGCCAACGTCCTGACTTTC

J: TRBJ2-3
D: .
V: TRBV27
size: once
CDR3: CASRLRGGTQYF
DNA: TGTGCCAGCAGACTAAGGGGTGGTACGCAGTATTTT

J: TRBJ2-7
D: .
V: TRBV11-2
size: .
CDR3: CASSITSRGSYEQYF
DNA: TGTGCCAGCAGCATTACATCCCGGGGGTCCTACGAGCAGTACTTC

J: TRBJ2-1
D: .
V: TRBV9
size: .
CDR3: CASTTGLDSYNEQFF
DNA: TGTGCCAGCACAACGGGATTGGACTCCTACAATGAGCAGTTCTTC

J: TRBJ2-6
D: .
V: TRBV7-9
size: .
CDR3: CASSLGQGISGANVLTF
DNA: TGTGCCAGCAGCTTGGGCCAGGGAATATCTGGGGCCAACGTCCTGACTTTC

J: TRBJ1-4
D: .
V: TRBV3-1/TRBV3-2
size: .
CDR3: CASSQVQEKLFF
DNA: TGTGCCAGCAGCCAAGTTCAAGAAAAACTGTTTTTT

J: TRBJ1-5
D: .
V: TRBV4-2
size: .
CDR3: CASSPRQTSNQPQHF
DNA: TGTGCCAGCAGCCCCCGACAGACTAGCAATCAGCCCCAGCATTTT